This T cell receptor (beta chain) is drawn from a study of patients and donors after allogeneic stem cell transplantation (dated by TCRdb to 2018 to 2020). Including the terminal cysteine and phenylalanine, the CDR3 comprises 11 residues. Only the CDR3 DNA stays, 33 bases, in frame from base 1. V is pared back by 7 bases and J by 8 bases, with 12 bases lying between the germline termini. According to the germline V gene, CDR1 reads SGHRS and CDR2 reads YFSETQ. Receptors were amplified or captured by RT-PCR. TCRdb records NextSeq 550 as the sequencer. TCRdb reworked the public reads: Q25 trimming with fastp, MiXCR clone assembly, productive beta chains retained. For every CDR3 protein sequence, its rows merge into one entry that carries the most common genes and DNA. The sample profile shows roughly 960,000 distinct CDR3 sequences; roughly 17% of them were found once. The top ten hold roughly 6% of the sample.

In its sample, this clonotype was seen a few times. Its specific antigen is unknown. Nothing much larger sits one base from this clone, and base qualities are not available. The receptor was derived from a human donor who was either an allogeneic HSCT recipient or a stem cell or donor lymphocyte infusion donor (not recorded which). It is not recorded whose cells these are; they may come from a transplant donor. The sequencing sample was made of blood, either unsorted or a sorted T cell fraction (not recorded which). The V gene is TRBV5-1 and the J gene is TRBJ1-1; a weak D assignment points to TRBD1 (5 bases agree). The CDR3 in this case is CASAAGAEAFF. The DNA sequence follows: TGCGCCAGCGCGGCCGGGGCCGAAGCTTTCTTT.